These 9 T cell receptor beta chains share one sample of origin, sequenced in a study of long-term antiretroviral therapy in people with HIV. An immunoSEQ assay, version v3.0, was performed at survey level. Assay: immunoSEQ multiplex PCR; the TCRdb copy retains only in-frame clones and omits some. Of 20,000 to 25,000 clones listed, less than 85% are singletons. Here the sequenced sample was unsorted PBMCs, taken around 1.7 years before starting antiretroviral therapy. These TCRs come from a middle-aged woman with HIV.

The gene calls are TRBV7-2 and TRBJ2-7; 8 nucleotides align to TRBD2. V gave up 1 base and J gave up 0 bases; unmatched junction bases: 8. The CDR3 is 17 amino acids. CDR1 is SGHTA, CDR2 FQGNSA, per germline. CDR3 sequence (DNA): TGTGCCAGCAGCTTAGGCCCCACTAGCGGAACCTCCTACGAGCAGTACTTC. Translated, it gives CASSLGPTSGTSYEQYF.

V is TRBV6-5 and J is TRBJ1-2; D uncertain. Deletions cut 2 bases from V and 6 bases from J, with 19 bases between. The CDR3 spans 16 residues. Germline V lookup: CDR1 MNHEY, CDR2 SVGAGI. As DNA, the CDR3 is TGTGCCAGCAGTTACGATCTCGCGTCGCTTAGGGATGGCTACACCTTC. This codes for CASSYDLASLRDGYTF.

The chain links TRBV9 to TRBJ1-3; TRBD1 matches 7 bases. The CDR3 sequence is 16 residues long. Germline-derived CDR1 and CDR2 are SGDLS and YYNGEE. Losses at the gene ends were 4 bases for V and 0 bases for J; bases not matched to a gene: 7. The CDR3 spells CASSPHGTASGNTIYF. Here the CDR3 DNA reads TGTGCCAGCAGCCCTCACGGGACAGCCTCTGGAAACACCATATATTTT.

The V and J genes are TRBV14 and TRBJ1-3; 7 bases are a match to TRBD1. V was pared by 5 bases and J by 2 bases, with 6 bases of the junction left unmatched. This CDR3 region has 15 residues. The germline V gene encodes CDR1 SGHDN and CDR2 FVKESK. CDR3: CASSAGQGAGNTIYF. In nucleotides, the CDR3 is TGTGCCAGCAGCGCCGGGCAGGGGGCTGGAAACACCATATATTTT.

This chain joins TRBV6-6 and TRBJ1-1; D is unclear. The CDR3 is 15 amino acids. Trimming stripped 0 bases from V and 0 bases from J, with 8 bases between. The germline V gene has CDR1 MNHNY and CDR2 SVGAGI (reference sequence). DNA of the CDR3: TGTGCCAGCAGTTACTCGGACGGGCTGAACACTGAAGCTTTCTTT. Translation gives CASSYSDGLNTEAFF.

CDR3 coding DNA: TGTGCCAGCAGCTTAACTGAGAACACTGAAGCTTTCTTT. Protein sequence: CASSLTENTEAFF. This chain links TRBV7-9 with TRBJ1-1, with D unclear. Germline V CDR1 and CDR2: SEHNR, FQNEAQ (reference sequence). There are 13 residues in the CDR3. Trimming cost V 2 bases and J 1 base, with 5 bases left between them.

The CDR3 DNA reads as TGTGCCAGCAGCTTATCCAGGAGACATGAGCAGTTCTTC. It yields the protein CASSLSRRHEQFF. V usage is TRBV11-1 and J usage is TRBJ2-1; D unclear. This CDR3 has 13 amino acids. Germline-derived CDR1 and CDR2 are SGHAT and FQDESV (reference sequence). V shed 2 bases and J shed 8 bases, with 10 bases lying between them.

The V gene is TRBV5-5, the J gene TRBJ2-1, with D maybe TRBD2 (6 bases). Trimming took 0 bases from V and 3 from J, leaving 13 bases between them. The CDR3 has 16 amino acids. In germline, CDR1 is SGHKS, CDR2 YYEKEE (reference sequence). The CDR3 here is CASSLVRLAYYNEQFF. The CDR3 DNA follows: TGTGCCAGCAGCTTGGTGCGTCTAGCGTACTACAATGAGCAGTTCTTC.

This clone was seen more than once but under ten times. The chain joins TRBV4-1 to TRBJ1-1; D unresolved. CDR3 size: 13 residues. Germline assignment: CDR1 MGHRA and CDR2 YSYEKL. V was cut by 1 base and J by 7 bases, with 10 bases left in between. The CDR3 sequence: CASSQASGLEAFF. The CDR3 DNA reads TGCGCCAGCAGCCAAGCCTCAGGCCTTGAAGCTTTCTTT.